This T cell receptor beta chain came from a study of T cell clonotyping in hematopoietic cell transplantation. This table comes from immunoSEQ multiplex PCR, and its TCRdb copy is limited to in-frame clones, with some not included. The sample lists 45,000 or so clones, roughly 80% occurring once. Time point indicated: recipient sample about 28 days before transplant, after cytoreduction. The V gene lost 6 bases and the J gene lost 5 bases, with 16 bases spanning the gap. Germline assignment: CDR1 MNHEY and CDR2 SVGAGI. The CDR3 length is 14 residues. Study-wide results and caveats: After transplant, recipient diversity fell while pathologically expanded clonotypes grew through day 180. Few recipient clonotypes overlapped donors; over 97% were de novo at given depth. CD4 and CD8 repertoire contributions could not be separated without sorting.

Concerning this clone: Its cognate antigen is unknown.

Source: peripheral blood mononuclear cells, taken before stem cell transplant. This receptor was identified in a man between 60 and 75 years old with myelodysplastic syndrome. Some clones in this sample may be carry-over from other donors' samples. The J gene is TRBJ1-1, the V gene TRBV6-5, with a possible D match to TRBD1 (5 bases). The CDR3 here is CASRLGTTGTEAFF. In DNA form, the CDR3 reads TGTGCCAGCAGACTAGGGACCACGGGAACTGAAGCTTTCTTT.